Listed here is a single T cell receptor (beta chain). Its antigen is unidentified. This specimen comes from a study of OX40 agonist ivuxolimab in advanced cancers. For the study at large: Patients' therapy was ivuxolimab, an antibody that acts as an agonist of OX40 (CD134). General study points: Relative to CD4+, CD8+ T cells held more expanded clones on average. Nonresponders, in some cases, also had low normalized T-cell clonal expansion.

The repertoire was sequenced with immunoSEQ multiplex PCR; TCRdb's copy has only in-frame clones and lacks some. The sample has over 100,000 clones; about 93% are singletons. Germline assignment: CDR1 LGHNA and CDR2 YNFKEQ. This CDR3 is built from 18 residues. Trimming stripped 0 bases from V and 0 bases from J, with 16 bases between. This specimen consisted of CD4+ or CD8+ T cells sorted from blood, obtained in a trial of the OX40 agonist ivuxolimab. This receptor was identified in an adult with an advanced solid tumor such as melanoma, head and neck, liver or kidney cancer. The chain links TRBV4-2 to TRBJ2-3; D might be TRBD2 (6 bases). CDR3 DNA sequence: TGTGCCAGCAGCCAAGATACTGGAAGCGGGCTGAGCACAGATACGCAGTATTTT. Protein: CASSQDTGSGLSTDTQYF.